These 3 T cell receptor beta chains were all obtained from the same sample, sequenced in a study of radiotherapy plus CTLA-4 blockade in lung cancer. The assay was immunoSEQ multiplex PCR, and TCRdb's table has in-frame clones only and misses some. The sample includes approximately 52,000 clones, roughly three quarters of them seen just once. The specimen was peripheral blood, collected from a patient treated with radiotherapy plus ipilimumab. These receptors were obtained from a human donor with non-small cell lung cancer who had a complete response to radiotherapy plus ipilimumab.

The rearrangement uses TRBV29-1 and TRBJ2-1, with 7 bases lining up with TRBD1. Germline V gene lookup returns CDR1 SQVTM and CDR2 ANQGSEA. This CDR3 contains 16 residues. The junction had 13 bases not matched to a gene; V was cut back by 4 bases and J by 4 bases. CDR3 sequence: CSVGQGEGAFYNEQFF. The CDR3 DNA reads TGCAGCGTTGGCCAGGGGGAAGGAGCTTTTTACAATGAGCAGTTCTTC.

This clone came up once. The gene calls are TRBV7-2 and TRBJ1-2; TRBD1 agrees at 10 bases. The CDR3 contains 14 residues. The germline V gene encodes CDR1 SGHTA and CDR2 FQGNSA. Trimming cost V 3 bases and J 5 bases; bases outside gene matches: 3. CDR3 protein: CASSFGQGGYGYTF. The CDR3 DNA reads TGTGCCAGCAGCTTCGGACAGGGGGGTTATGGCTACACCTTC.

Only one count was recorded for this clone. This chain links TRBV7-2 with TRBJ1-5, with unresolved D. This CDR3 spans 15 amino acids. The germline CDR1 and CDR2 sequences are SGHTA and FQGNSA. The V and J ends lost 1 base and 4 bases respectively, with 11 bases between them. The DNA of the CDR3 is TGTGCCAGCAGCTTAGTGGGTGGGCATAATCAGCCCCAGCATTTT. Translating it yields CASSLVGGHNQPQHF.